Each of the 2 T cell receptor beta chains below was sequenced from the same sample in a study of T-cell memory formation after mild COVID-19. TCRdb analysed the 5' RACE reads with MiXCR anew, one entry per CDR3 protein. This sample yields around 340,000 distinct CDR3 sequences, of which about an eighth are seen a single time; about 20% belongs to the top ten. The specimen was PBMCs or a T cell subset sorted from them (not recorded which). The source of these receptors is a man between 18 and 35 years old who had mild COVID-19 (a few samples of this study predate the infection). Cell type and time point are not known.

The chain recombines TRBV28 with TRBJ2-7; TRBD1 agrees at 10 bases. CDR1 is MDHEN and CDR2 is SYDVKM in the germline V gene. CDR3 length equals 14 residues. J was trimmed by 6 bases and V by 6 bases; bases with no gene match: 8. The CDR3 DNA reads TGTGCCAGCAGCCCAGCGGGACAGGGGATCGAGCAGTACGTC. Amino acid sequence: CASSPAGQGIEQYV.

The DNA of the CDR3 is TGCAGTGCTAGAGATCCGAAGGGCCCCACTGAAGCTTTCTTT. Its protein is CSARDPKGPTEAFF. The chain is built from TRBV20-1 and TRBJ1-1; D gene unclear. The V end lost 0 bases, the J end lost 4 bases, and 12 bases lay between the germline ends. The germline V gene has CDR1 DFQATT and CDR2 SNEGSKA (reference sequence). CDR3 length: 14 residues.